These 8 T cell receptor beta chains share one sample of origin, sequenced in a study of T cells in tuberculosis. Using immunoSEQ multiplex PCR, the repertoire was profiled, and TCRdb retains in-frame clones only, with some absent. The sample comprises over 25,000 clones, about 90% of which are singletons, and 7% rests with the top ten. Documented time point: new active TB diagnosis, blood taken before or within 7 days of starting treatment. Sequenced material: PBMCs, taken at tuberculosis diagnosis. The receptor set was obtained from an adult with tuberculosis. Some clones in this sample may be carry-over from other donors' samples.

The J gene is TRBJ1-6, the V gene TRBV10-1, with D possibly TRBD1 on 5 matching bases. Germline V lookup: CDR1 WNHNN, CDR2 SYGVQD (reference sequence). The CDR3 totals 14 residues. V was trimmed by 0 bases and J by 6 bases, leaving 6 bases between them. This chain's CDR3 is CASSESGVNSPLHF. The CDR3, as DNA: TGCGCCAGCAGTGAGTCAGGGGTTAATTCACCCCTCCACTTT.

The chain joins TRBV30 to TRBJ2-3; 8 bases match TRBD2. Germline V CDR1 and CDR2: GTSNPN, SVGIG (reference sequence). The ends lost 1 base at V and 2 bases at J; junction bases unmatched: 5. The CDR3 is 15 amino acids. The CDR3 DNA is TGTGCCTGGAGTGGAGCGGGGGACCCCACAGATACGCAGTATTTT. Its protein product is CAWSGAGDPTDTQYF.

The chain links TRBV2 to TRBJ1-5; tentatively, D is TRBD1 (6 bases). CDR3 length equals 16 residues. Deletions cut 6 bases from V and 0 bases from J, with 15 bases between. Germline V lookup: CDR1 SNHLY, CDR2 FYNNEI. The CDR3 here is CASSETPGVSNQPQHF. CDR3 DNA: TGTGCCAGCAGCGAAACCCCAGGGGTTAGCAATCAGCCCCAGCATTTT.

The CDR3 bases are TGTGCCAGCAGCCAAGCGATCCCCAGCGCCTCTGGAAACACCATATATTTT. It yields the protein CASSQAIPSASGNTIYF. The rearrangement links TRBV4-2 to TRBJ1-3, with D uncertain. Germline CDR1 reads LGHNA; CDR2 reads YNFKEQ. With 1 base removed from V and 0 bases from J, the gap between germline ends came to 13 bases. The CDR3 extends over 17 amino acids.

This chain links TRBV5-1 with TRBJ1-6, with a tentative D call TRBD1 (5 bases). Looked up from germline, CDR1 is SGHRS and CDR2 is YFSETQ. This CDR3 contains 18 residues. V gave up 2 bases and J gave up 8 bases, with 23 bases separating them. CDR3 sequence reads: CASSFGTPGLGRDSPLHF. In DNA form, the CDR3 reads TGCGCCAGCAGCTTTGGCACACCGGGGCTAGGGAGGGATTCACCCCTCCACTTT.

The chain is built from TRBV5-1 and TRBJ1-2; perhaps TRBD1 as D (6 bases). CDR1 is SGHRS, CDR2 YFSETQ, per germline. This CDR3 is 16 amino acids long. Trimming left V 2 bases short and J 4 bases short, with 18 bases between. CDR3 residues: CASSFGLTGQSYGYTF. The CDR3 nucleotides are TGCGCCAGCAGCTTTGGCTTGACAGGACAGAGCTATGGCTACACCTTC.

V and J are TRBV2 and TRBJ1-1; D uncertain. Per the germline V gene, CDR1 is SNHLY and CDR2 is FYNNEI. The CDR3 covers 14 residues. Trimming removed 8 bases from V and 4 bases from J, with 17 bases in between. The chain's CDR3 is CASFMFGMITEAFF. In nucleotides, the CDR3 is TGTGCCAGCTTCATGTTCGGTATGATCACTGAAGCTTTCTTT.

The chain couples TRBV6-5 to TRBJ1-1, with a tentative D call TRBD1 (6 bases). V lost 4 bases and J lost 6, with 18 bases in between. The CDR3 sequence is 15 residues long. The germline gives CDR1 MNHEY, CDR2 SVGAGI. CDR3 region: CASSFQRTVLSEAFF. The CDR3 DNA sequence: TGTGCCAGCAGTTTCCAAAGGACAGTATTATCTGAAGCTTTCTTT.